This TCR beta chain appears in the sequencing data of a study of blood T cells in healthy people across ages. Study conclusions and caveats: Greater diversity and more naive CD4+ cells were seen in long-lived donors than in aged donors. A strong correlation was found between TCR beta diversity and the percentage of naive T cells.

This clonotype has a handful of counts. Its antigen is not known. Together with a sample-barcoded 5' primer, a J-beta primer mix was included in a second PCR lasting 7 to 11 cycles. TCRdb re-called the 5' RACE reads through MiXCR, storing one row per CDR3 protein. This sample has around 850,000 distinct CDR3 sequences, with roughly 34% found just once. Trimming stripped 1 base from V and 4 bases from J, with 11 bases between. The CDR3 length is 14 residues. Germline V gene lookup returns CDR1 SGHAT and CDR2 FQNNGV. The sequenced sample consisted of blood. J is TRBJ2-7 and V is TRBV11-2; D uncertain. The receptor's source is a man between 18 and 35 years old in good health. For the CDR3, the DNA is TGTGCCAGCAGCTTAGCTCGGTCCCCGTACGAGCAGTACTTC. Translated: CASSLARSPYEQYF.